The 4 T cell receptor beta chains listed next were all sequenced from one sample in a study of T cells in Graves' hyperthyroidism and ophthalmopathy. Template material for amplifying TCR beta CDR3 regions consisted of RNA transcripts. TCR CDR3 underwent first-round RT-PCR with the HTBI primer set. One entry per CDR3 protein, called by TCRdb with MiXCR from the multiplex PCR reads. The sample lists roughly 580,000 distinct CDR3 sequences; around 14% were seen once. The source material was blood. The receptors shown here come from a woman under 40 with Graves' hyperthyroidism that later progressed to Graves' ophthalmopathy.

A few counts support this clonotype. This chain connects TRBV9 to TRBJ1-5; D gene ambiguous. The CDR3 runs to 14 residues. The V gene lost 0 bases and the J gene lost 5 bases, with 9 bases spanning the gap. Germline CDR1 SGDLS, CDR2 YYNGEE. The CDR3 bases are TGTGCCAGCAGCGTAGAGGGCAGCTATCAGCCCCAGCATTTT. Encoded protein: CASSVEGSYQPQHF.

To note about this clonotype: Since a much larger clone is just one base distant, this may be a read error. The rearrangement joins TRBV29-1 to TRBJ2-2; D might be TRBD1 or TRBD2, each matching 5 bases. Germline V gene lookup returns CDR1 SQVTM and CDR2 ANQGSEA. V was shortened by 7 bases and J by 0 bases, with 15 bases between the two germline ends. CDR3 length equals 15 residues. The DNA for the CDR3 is TGCAGCGCTGTAGTCGGGGCTTCGAACACCGGGGAGCTGTTTTTT. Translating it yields CSAVVGASNTGELFF.

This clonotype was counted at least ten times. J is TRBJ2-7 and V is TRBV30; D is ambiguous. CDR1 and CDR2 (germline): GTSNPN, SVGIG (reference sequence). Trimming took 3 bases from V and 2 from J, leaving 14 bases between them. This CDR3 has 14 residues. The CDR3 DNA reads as TGTGCCTGGAGCCACGGAAGGTCGACCTACGAGCAGTACTTC. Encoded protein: CAWSHGRSTYEQYF. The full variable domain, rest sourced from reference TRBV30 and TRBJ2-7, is SQTIHQWPATLVQPVGSPLSLECTVEGTSNPNLYWYRQAAGRGLQLLFYSVGIGQISSEVPQNLSASRPQDRQFILSSKKLLLSDSGFYLCAWSHGRSTYEQYFGPGTRLTVT.

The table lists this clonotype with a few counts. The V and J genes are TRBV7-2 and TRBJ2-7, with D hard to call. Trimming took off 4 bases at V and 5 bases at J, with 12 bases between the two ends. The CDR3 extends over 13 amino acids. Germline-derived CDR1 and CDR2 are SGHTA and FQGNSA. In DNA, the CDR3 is TGTGCCAGCAGCTCCGGCGGTCAGAACGAGCAGTACTTC. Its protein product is CASSSGGQNEQYF.